The 19 T cell receptor beta chains in this list originate from one sample, sequenced in a study of OX40 agonist ivuxolimab in advanced cancers. Produced via immunoSEQ multiplex PCR; TCRdb's table is partial and in-frame only. The sample holds about 62,000 clones, about 88% seen once. This material consisted of CD4+ or CD8+ T cells sorted from blood, taken in a trial of the OX40 agonist ivuxolimab. The source is an adult with an advanced solid tumor such as melanoma, head and neck, liver or kidney cancer.

This clone was recorded only once. This chain links TRBV7-2 with TRBJ2-1, with TRBD2 matching 9 bases. The CDR3 has 15 amino acids. Germline V gene lookup returns CDR1 SGHTA and CDR2 FQGNSA. The J segment lost 0 bases and the V segment lost 5 bases, leaving 2 bases of the junction unmatched. In DNA, the CDR3 is TGTGCCAGCAGCGGACTAGCGAGCTCCTACAATGAGCAGTTCTTC. This sequence encodes CASSGLASSYNEQFF.

The sample holds one count of this clone. The V call is TRBV6-4, the J call TRBJ2-3, with D possibly being TRBD1 (6 bases). The CDR3 runs 15 residues. Germline V gives CDR1 MRHNA, CDR2 SNTAGT. Trimming took off 5 bases at V and 1 base at J, with 13 bases between the two ends. CDR3 loop: CASSQSWTGTDTQYF. In nucleotides, the CDR3 is TGTGCCAGCAGTCAGAGCTGGACAGGCACAGATACGCAGTATTTT.

This rearrangement joins TRBV4-1 to TRBJ2-6; no reliable D call. Germline CDR1 MGHRA, CDR2 YSYEKL. The CDR3 consists of 15 residues. Trimming pared 1 base from V and 4 bases from J, leaving 8 bases between. The CDR3 sequence: CASSQARTGANVLTF. In nucleotides, the CDR3 is TGCGCCAGCAGCCAAGCGAGGACCGGGGCCAACGTCCTGACTTTC.

The gene calls are TRBV7-2 and TRBJ1-1, with no clear D. This CDR3 has 12 amino acids. The ends were cut back, 3 bases at V and 11 bases at J, with 13 bases in the middle. Per germline, CDR1 SGHTA and CDR2 FQGNSA. DNA of the CDR3: TGTGCCAGCAGCTTTTCGTCGCAGGCGGCTTTCTTT. The encoded protein is CASSFSSQAAFF.

The chain is built from TRBV18 and TRBJ1-1; D is ambiguous. CDR1 and CDR2 from the germline V gene are KGHSH and LQKENI. V lost 5 bases, J lost 0 bases, and 7 bases lay in between. This CDR3 contains 13 residues. CDR3 bases: TGTGCCAGCTCAGCGGACGTGAACACTGAAGCTTTCTTT. Encoded protein: CASSADVNTEAFF.

The CDR3 protein is CASASAAGSRGEQYF. The CDR3 nucleotides are TGTGCCAGCGCATCAGCCGCCGGGAGCCGGGGCGAGCAGTACTTC. The rearrangement uses TRBV6-5 and TRBJ2-7; perhaps TRBD2 as D (6 bases). CDR3 length equals 15 residues. From germline, CDR1 is MNHEY and CDR2 SVGAGI. V was cut by 8 bases and J by 6 bases, with 23 bases left in between.

The chain recombines TRBV28 with TRBJ1-5; a possible D gene is TRBD1 (5 bases). Trimming left V 3 bases short and J 5 bases short, with 8 bases between. The CDR3 has 13 amino acids. CDR1 and CDR2 from the germline V gene are MDHEN and SYDVKM. The CDR3 DNA is TGTGCCAGCAGTTTTCTCAGGGATCAGCCCCAGCATTTT. Translation gives CASSFLRDQPQHF. Looking up the rest from reference TRBV28 and TRBJ1-5 gives the full variable domain: DVKVTQSSRYLVKRTGEKVFLECVQDMDHENMFWYRQDPGLGLRLIYFSYDVKMKEKGDIPEGYSVSREKKERFSLILESASTNQTSMYLCASSFLRDQPQHFGDGTRLSIL.

The gene calls are TRBV28 and TRBJ1-2; D is possibly TRBD1 (6 bases). Germline V gene data show CDR1 as MDHEN and CDR2 as SYDVKM. This CDR3 region has 14 residues. The ends were cut back, 5 bases at V and 8 bases at J, with 18 bases in the middle. The CDR3 sequence: CASSPYRDVGGYTF. The CDR3 region has the DNA TGTGCCAGCAGTCCCTACAGGGACGTCGGGGGCTACACCTTC.

In its sample, this clone was seen once. The rearrangement uses TRBV7-3 and TRBJ2-3; unclear D gene. Trimming cost V 0 bases and J 10 bases, with 11 bases left between them. The germline V gene encodes CDR1 SGHTA and CDR2 FQGTGA. The CDR3 extends over 13 amino acids. In nucleotides, the CDR3 is TGTGCCAGCAGCTTAACGAGGAGCGCGGCGCAGTATTTT. This encodes CASSLTRSAAQYF.

The chain couples TRBV5-1 to TRBJ2-7; 7 bases are shared with TRBD1. J gave up 3 bases and V 4 bases, and 13 bases lay outside the gene matches. CDR3 length: 16 amino acids. The germline V gene has CDR1 SGHRS and CDR2 YFSETQ. This CDR3 reads CASSPGTEMNIYEQYF. In DNA form, the CDR3 reads TGCGCCAGCAGCCCCGGGACAGAAATGAACATCTACGAGCAGTACTTC.

The V gene is TRBV7-2, the J gene TRBJ2-6; D not certain. Trimming removed 8 bases at V and 0 bases at J, with 14 bases between. Looked up from germline, CDR1 is SGHTA and CDR2 is FQGNSA. The CDR3 runs 16 residues. CDR3: CASPLVAVSGANVLTF. The CDR3 nucleotides are TGTGCCAGCCCCCTTGTCGCCGTCTCTGGGGCCAACGTCCTGACTTTC.

The chain has TRBV6-5 and TRBJ1-6; D perhaps matches TRBD1 (6 bases). Per the germline V gene, CDR1 is MNHEY and CDR2 is SVGAGI. V shed 7 bases and J shed 7 bases, with 17 bases lying between them. The CDR3 spans 15 residues. CDR3 DNA sequence: TGTGCCAGCACCTACCGCAGGGGAGGGAATTCACCCCTCCACTTT. Translation: CASTYRRGGNSPLHF.

J is TRBJ1-1 and V is TRBV2; 7 nucleotides match TRBD1. Trimming took 4 bases from V and 4 from J; bases not matched to a gene: 3. The CDR3 totals 13 residues. Germline V CDR1 and CDR2: SNHLY, FYNNEI. CDR3 bases: TGTGCCAGCAGTGGACAGGGACGCACTGAAGCTTTCTTT. Its translation is CASSGQGRTEAFF.

A few counts support this clone. This chain connects TRBV10-3 to TRBJ1-2; TRBD1 agrees at 10 bases. CDR1 is ENHRY and CDR2 is SYGVKD in the germline V gene. The length of the CDR3 is 15 residues. V was pared by 3 bases and J by 6 bases, with 7 bases of the junction left unmatched. This chain's CDR3 is CAISDPRGTGDGYTF. For the CDR3, the DNA is TGTGCCATCAGTGACCCGCGGGGGACAGGGGATGGCTACACCTTC.

The rearrangement joins TRBV28 to TRBJ2-5; no firm D call. Between the trimmed V and J ends, which lost 3 bases and 0 bases, there was a span of 5 bases. CDR1 and CDR2 from the germline V gene are MDHEN and SYDVKM. The CDR3 has 13 residues. CDR3 protein: CASSLWNQETQYF. In DNA form, the CDR3 reads TGTGCCAGCAGTTTGTGGAACCAAGAGACCCAGTACTTC.

The chain carries TRBV20-1 and TRBJ2-5; no reliable D call. The CDR3 is 11 residues long. CDR1 is DFQATT, CDR2 SNEGSKA, per germline (reference sequence). V was pared by 2 bases and J by 2 bases, with 3 bases between. The CDR3 DNA sequence: TGCAGTGCTAGAAAACAAGAGACCCAGTACTTC. As protein: CSARKQETQYF.

The genes are TRBV7-2 and TRBJ1-2, with D possibly being TRBD1 (5 bases). V lost 1 base, J lost 3 bases, and 15 bases lay in between. Germline V gives CDR1 SGHTA, CDR2 FQGNSA. This CDR3 spans 16 amino acids. CDR3 protein: CASSLGGSRAHYGYTF. CDR3 sequence (DNA): TGTGCCAGCAGCTTAGGGGGTAGCAGGGCTCACTATGGCTACACCTTC.

This clone was counted a few times. The chain combines TRBV27 with TRBJ2-5; 9 bases are shared with TRBD2. CDR3 size: 15 residues. Germline CDR1 MNHEY, CDR2 SMNVEV (reference sequence). V trimming: 5 bases; J trimming: 5 bases; junction bases outside the gene matches: 9. The CDR3 nucleotides are TGTGCCAGCAGTCCCCGAACAGGACTAGCGGAGACCCAGTACTTC. This translates into CASSPRTGLAETQYF.

J is TRBJ2-1 and V is TRBV28, with 11 nucleotides matching TRBD2. This CDR3 comprises 17 residues. Germline lookup yields CDR1 MDHEN and CDR2 SYDVKM. After removal of 0 bases from V and 4 bases from J, the junction contained 5 bases not matched to a gene. CDR3 sequence (DNA): TGTGCCAGCAGTTTATGGAGGGGGACTAGCGGTTACAATGAGCAGTTCTTC. Translating gives CASSLWRGTSGYNEQFF.